This entry lists 20 T cell receptor beta chains sequenced from one sample in a study of T-cell reconstitution after alpha-beta-depleted transplantation in children. Using unique molecular identifiers, the investigators prepared the TCRbeta library. TCRdb ran MiXCR on the PCR reads and lists one entry per CDR3 protein. In the table there are 450,000 to 500,000 distinct CDR3 sequences, approximately 12% of which are singletons. Specimen: PBMCs from the stem cell graft donor, collected from the stem cell graft. All receptors come from a human donor who donated a stem cell graft to a child with combined immunodeficiency.

V usage is TRBV7-8 and J usage is TRBJ2-3, with 13 bases fitting TRBD2. Germline CDR1 is SGHVS and CDR2 is FQNEAQ. J lost 4 bases, V lost 5 bases, and 3 bases had no gene match. The CDR3 length is 15 residues. This CDR3 reads CASSRTSGGSDTQYF. The DNA for the CDR3 is TGTGCCAGCAGCCGGACTAGCGGGGGATCAGATACGCAGTATTTT.

V usage is TRBV10-2 and J usage is TRBJ2-3, with 14 positions matching TRBD2. Germline assignment: CDR1 WSHSY and CDR2 SAAADI. V lost 2 bases and J lost 4; bases outside the gene matches: 2. CDR3 length equals 16 residues. CDR3 residues: CASSEGTSGGADTQYF. CDR3 sequence (DNA): TGCGCCAGCAGTGAGGGGACTAGCGGGGGTGCAGATACGCAGTATTTT.

This clonotype was observed a handful of times. The chain employs TRBV4-3 and TRBJ2-3; 7 bases fit TRBD2. The CDR3 consists of 17 residues. Germline CDR1 is LGHNA and CDR2 is YSLEER. V lost 0 bases to trimming and J lost 4 bases; unmatched junction nucleotides: 10. The CDR3 sequence: CASSQEPRDYLPDTQYF. For the CDR3, the DNA is TGCGCCAGCAGCCAAGAACCGCGGGACTACCTGCCAGATACGCAGTATTTT.

The rearrangement joins TRBV6-2 or TRBV6-3 to TRBJ2-1; tentatively, D is TRBD1 (6 bases). CDR1 MNHEY and CDR2 SVGEGT come from the germline V gene. The CDR3 has 12 residues. With 6 bases removed from V and 9 bases from J, the gap between germline ends came to 12 bases. In nucleotides, the CDR3 is TGTGCCAGCAGCCGCAGGGGTGCTGAGCAGTTCTTC. Protein product: CASSRRGAEQFF.

This clonotype was counted between two and nine times. The chain is built from TRBV28 and TRBJ2-5; D might be TRBD1 or TRBD2, each matching 5 bases. Trimming cost V 7 bases and J 7 bases, with 19 bases left between them. The CDR3 sequence is 14 residues long. Germline lookup yields CDR1 MDHEN and CDR2 SYDVKM. The CDR3 nucleotides are TGTGCCAGCAAGGAACCGGGCCACGGGGCGACCCAGTACTTC. Its protein product is CASKEPGHGATQYF.

V is TRBV30 and J is TRBJ2-3, with D maybe TRBD2 (5 bases). Germline values: CDR1 GTSNPN, CDR2 SVGIG (reference sequence). This CDR3 comprises 13 residues. The V and J ends lost 4 bases and 1 base respectively, with 9 bases between them. CDR3 amino acids: CAWISGGTDTQYF. CDR3 DNA: TGTGCCTGGATTTCCGGGGGCACAGATACGCAGTATTTT.

A few counts support this clonotype. This sequence joins TRBV11-2 and TRBJ2-7, with TRBD1 as a possible D gene (6 bases). This CDR3 region has 15 residues. V shed 0 bases and J shed 4 bases, with 13 bases lying between them. Germline CDR1 and CDR2: SGHAT and FQNNGV. The CDR3: CASSLDVDRNYEQYF. CDR3 DNA: TGTGCCAGCAGCTTAGATGTGGACAGAAATTACGAGCAGTACTTC.

In its sample, this clonotype was seen a few times. The J gene is TRBJ2-5, the V gene TRBV20-1; D may be TRBD1 (6 bases). The CDR3 runs to 14 residues. Germline values: CDR1 DFQATT, CDR2 SNEGSKA (reference sequence). Trimming took 0 bases from V and 5 from J, leaving 13 bases between them. CDR3 in amino acids: CSARDNKRGETQYF. The CDR3 DNA reads TGCAGTGCTAGAGATAACAAGAGGGGGGAGACCCAGTACTTC.

This clonotype showed up just a few times. A read error may produce the germline difference seen at one junction end. The rearrangement uses TRBV24-1 and TRBJ2-1; D possibly corresponds to TRBD2 (5 bases). CDR3 length equals 15 residues. Germline CDR1 reads KGHDR; CDR2 reads SFDVKD. DNA of the CDR3: TGTGCCACCAGTGATGCTAGCATGAGCTACAGTGAGCAGTTCTTC. Encoded protein: CATSDASMSYSEQFF.

This clonotype showed up just a few times. This rearrangement joins TRBV30 to TRBJ2-7; 11 nucleotides match TRBD1. The length of the CDR3 is 15 residues. CDR1 is GTSNPN, CDR2 SVGIG, per germline (reference sequence). Losses at the gene ends were 1 base for V and 1 base for J; bases not matched to a gene: 3. The CDR3 DNA follows: TGTGCCTGGAGTGCCGGGACAGGGGGATCCTACGAGCAGTACTTC. Translating gives CAWSAGTGGSYEQYF.

The genes are TRBV5-1 and TRBJ2-7; D is uncertain. Trimming cost V 1 base and J 0 bases, with 11 bases left between them. The CDR3 is made up of 15 amino acids. Germline CDR1 reads SGHRS; CDR2 reads YFSETQ. CDR3 DNA sequence: TGCGCCAGCAGCTTGTCAAGAGGAGTCTCCTACGAGCAGTACTTC. It is translated as CASSLSRGVSYEQYF.

This chain joins TRBV10-3 and TRBJ1-5, with D perhaps matching TRBD1 (5 bases). The germline gives CDR1 ENHRY, CDR2 SYGVKD. The length of the CDR3 is 15 residues. Trimming took off 0 bases at V and 9 bases at J, with 15 bases between the two ends. The CDR3 protein is CAISESRWDSRPQHF. Written as DNA, the CDR3 is TGTGCCATCAGTGAGTCTAGGTGGGACTCCCGGCCCCAGCATTTT.

The chain carries TRBV2 and TRBJ1-3; no clear D gene. Germline values: CDR1 SNHLY, CDR2 FYNNEI. V lost 8 bases and J lost 3, with 11 bases in between. The CDR3 is 13 residues long. The CDR3 loop reads CASGLLVGNTIYF. The CDR3 bases are TGTGCCAGCGGACTACTGGTTGGAAACACCATATATTTT.

This clonotype appeared once. The chain joins TRBV11-3 to TRBJ2-1; 7 positions agree with TRBD1. The CDR3 loop spans 12 amino acids. In germline, CDR1 is SGHNT, CDR2 YENEEA. With 8 bases clipped from V and 8 bases from J, the junction kept 6 bases outside the gene matches. The CDR3 spells CASEGAADEQFF. The CDR3 DNA sequence: TGTGCCAGCGAGGGGGCGGCGGATGAGCAGTTCTTC.

V and J are TRBV6-2 or TRBV6-3 and TRBJ1-1; D call uncertain. V lost 5 bases to trimming and J lost 1 base, with 11 bases between them. Per germline, CDR1 MNHEY and CDR2 SVGEGT. The CDR3 is 14 amino acids. CDR3 bases: TGTGCCAGCAGTCCCCGGCGGGCGAACACTGAAGCTTTCTTT. This gives the protein CASSPRRANTEAFF.

This clonotype was picked up a small number of times. An end of the junction differs from the germline gene, which may be a read error. The chain recombines TRBV12-3 or TRBV12-4 with TRBJ1-2, with D unresolved. The CDR3 sequence is 12 residues long. CDR3 nucleotides: TGTGCCAGCAGTCTAGCGGCCGCTGGCTACACCTTC. Its protein product is CASSLAAAGYTF.

This clonotype has only a few counts. This chain links TRBV29-1 with TRBJ2-1, with 11 bases matching TRBD2. The V gene's germline CDR1 is SQVTM and CDR2 ANQGSEA. V was clipped by 3 bases and J by 8 bases; unmatched bases: 9. This CDR3 is 15 amino acids long. CDR3 residues: CSVETSGDLLDEQFF. CDR3 in DNA: TGCAGCGTTGAGACTAGCGGGGACCTCCTAGATGAGCAGTTCTTC.

This clonotype appeared many times. The chain combines TRBV5-1 with TRBJ2-3, with a tentative D call TRBD2 (5 bases). CDR3 length: 15 amino acids. V gave up 0 bases and J gave up 10 bases, with 18 bases separating them. From germline, CDR1 is SGHRS and CDR2 YFSETQ. The CDR3 sequence: CASSLESSRTSPQYF. DNA for the CDR3: TGCGCCAGCAGCTTGGAATCCTCCAGAACTAGTCCGCAGTATTTT.

This clonotype was counted between two and nine times. The chain has TRBV28 and TRBJ1-5; D remains unclear. The germline CDR1 and CDR2 sequences are MDHEN and SYDVKM. V lost 7 bases to trimming and J lost 2 bases, with 12 bases between them. The CDR3 is 14 residues long. This CDR3 is CASKVLAGNQPQHF. The DNA of the CDR3 is TGTGCCAGCAAGGTATTAGCGGGCAATCAGCCCCAGCATTTT. Looking up the rest from reference TRBV28 and TRBJ1-5 gives the full variable domain: DVKVTQSSRYLVKRTGEKVFLECVQDMDHENMFWYRQDPGLGLRLIYFSYDVKMKEKGDIPEGYSVSREKKERFSLILESASTNQTSMYLCASKVLAGNQPQHFGDGTRLSIL.

This chain joins TRBV6-5 and TRBJ2-2; no definite D call. Trimming shortened V by 8 bases and J by 0 bases, and 10 bases separated the two germline ends. The germline V gene encodes CDR1 MNHEY and CDR2 SVGAGI. The CDR3 has 14 residues. As DNA, the CDR3 is TGTGCCAGCCTTGGGGTCGCGAACACCGGGGAGCTGTTTTTT. Residues: CASLGVANTGELFF.